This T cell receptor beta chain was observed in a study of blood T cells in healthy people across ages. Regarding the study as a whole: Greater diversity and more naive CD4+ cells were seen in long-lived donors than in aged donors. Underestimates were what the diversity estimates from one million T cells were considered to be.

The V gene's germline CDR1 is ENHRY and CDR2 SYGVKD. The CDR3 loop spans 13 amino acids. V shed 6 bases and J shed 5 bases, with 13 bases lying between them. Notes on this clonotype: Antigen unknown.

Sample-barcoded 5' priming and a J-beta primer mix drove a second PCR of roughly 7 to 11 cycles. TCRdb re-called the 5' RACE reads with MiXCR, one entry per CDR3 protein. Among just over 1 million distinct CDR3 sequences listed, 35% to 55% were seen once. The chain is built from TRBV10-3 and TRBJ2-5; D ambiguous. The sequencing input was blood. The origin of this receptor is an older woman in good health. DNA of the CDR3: TGTGCCATCAGGACCGACCCGATTGAGACCCAGTACTTC. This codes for CAIRTDPIETQYF.